These T cell receptor beta chains were read from a single sample in a study of PD-1 blockade in classical Hodgkin lymphoma. Libraries were prepared by immunoSEQ multiplex PCR; TCRdb keeps only in-frame clonotypes and omits some of them. The data contain 25,000 to 35,000 clones, over 75% of them singletons. Specimen: CD4+ T cells from blood, collected at baseline. Receptor source: a human donor with classical Hodgkin lymphoma. The CDR3 runs from the conserved cysteine through the conserved F or W. D genes are given only for firm matches.

cdr3_aa	d_call	v_call	j_call
CATSRDRGAGELFF	TRBD2	TRBV15	TRBJ2-2
CASSAGTTYNEQFF	TRBD2	TRBV5-1	TRBJ2-1
CASSPTNDGYHTEAFF	.	TRBV7-6	TRBJ1-1
CASSQTTSGRPVVGEQFF	TRBD2	TRBV7-9	TRBJ2-1
CASSVERETQYF	.	TRBV7-2	TRBJ2-5
CASSQDPLFAVEYF	.	TRBV4-2	TRBJ2-7
CASSLGTSYEQYF	.	TRBV11-2	TRBJ2-7
CATSRDPLGLEQFF	.	TRBV15	TRBJ2-1
CASSSGQAPNQPQHF	TRBD1	TRBV5-5	TRBJ1-5
CASSFRGNQETQYF	.	TRBV5-1	TRBJ2-5
CAMGASGETQYF	.	TRBV7-7	TRBJ2-5
CASSLGVHGGGANVLTF	.	TRBV5-4	TRBJ2-6
CASSYGLAKETQYF	TRBD2	TRBV13	TRBJ2-5
CASSYSYPSYNEQFF	.	TRBV6-5	TRBJ2-1
CASSPARQETQYF	.	TRBV18	TRBJ2-5
CASSLGQGYGYTF	.	TRBV11-2	TRBJ1-2
CASSKTGQGSYEQYF	TRBD1	TRBV6-1	.
CASSPPSVSSTDTQYF	.	TRBV18	TRBJ2-3
CASSPNGETQYF	.	TRBV18	TRBJ2-5
CASSQKGLRGETQYF	.	TRBV14	TRBJ2-5
CASSVGFGGAFF	.	TRBV2	TRBJ1-1
CASSSRKGLAGGGYEQYF	TRBD2	TRBV28	TRBJ2-7
CASSRTGSTTEAFF	TRBD1	TRBV4-2	TRBJ1-1